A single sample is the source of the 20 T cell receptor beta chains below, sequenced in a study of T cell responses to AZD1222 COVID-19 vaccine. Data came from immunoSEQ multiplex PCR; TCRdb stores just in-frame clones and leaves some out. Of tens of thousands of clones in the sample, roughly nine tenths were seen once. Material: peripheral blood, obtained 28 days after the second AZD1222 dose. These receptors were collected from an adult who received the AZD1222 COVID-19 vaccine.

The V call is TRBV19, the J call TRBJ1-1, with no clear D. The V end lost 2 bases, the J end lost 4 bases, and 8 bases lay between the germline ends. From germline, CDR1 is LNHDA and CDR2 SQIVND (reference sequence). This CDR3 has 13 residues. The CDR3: CASSISRGTEAFF. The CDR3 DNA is TGTGCCAGTAGTATATCCCGGGGCACTGAAGCTTTCTTT. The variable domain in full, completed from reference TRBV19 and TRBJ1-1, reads DGGITQSPKYLFRKEGQNVTLSCEQNLNHDAMYWYRQDPGQGLRLIYYSQIVNDFQKGDIAEGYSVSREKKESFPLTVTSAQKNPTAFYLCASSISRGTEAFFGQGTRLTVV.

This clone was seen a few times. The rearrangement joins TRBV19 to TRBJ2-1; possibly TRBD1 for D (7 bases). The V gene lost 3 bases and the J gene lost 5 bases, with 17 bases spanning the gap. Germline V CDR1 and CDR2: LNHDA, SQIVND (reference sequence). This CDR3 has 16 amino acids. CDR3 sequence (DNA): TGTGCCAGTAGTATCCCGGCCAGGGGGGTGAACAATGAGCAGTTCTTC. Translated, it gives CASSIPARGVNNEQFF.

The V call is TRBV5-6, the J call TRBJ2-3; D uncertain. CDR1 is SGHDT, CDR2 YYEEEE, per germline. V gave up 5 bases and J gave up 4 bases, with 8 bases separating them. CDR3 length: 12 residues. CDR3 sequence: CASSRSPDTQYF. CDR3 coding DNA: TGTGCCAGCAGTCGATCCCCAGATACGCAGTATTTT.

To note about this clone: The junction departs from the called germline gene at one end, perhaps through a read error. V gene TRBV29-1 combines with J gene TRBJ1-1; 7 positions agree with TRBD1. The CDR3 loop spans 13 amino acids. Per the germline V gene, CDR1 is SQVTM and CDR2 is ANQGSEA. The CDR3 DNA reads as TGCAGCGTCGAAGACAGGGTAGGGACTGAAGCTTTCTTT. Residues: CSVEDRVGTEAFF.

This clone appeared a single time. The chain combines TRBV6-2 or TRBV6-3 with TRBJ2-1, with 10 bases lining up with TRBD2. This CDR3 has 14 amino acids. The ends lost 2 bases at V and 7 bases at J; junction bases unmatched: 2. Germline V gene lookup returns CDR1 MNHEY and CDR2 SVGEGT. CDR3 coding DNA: TGTGCCAGCAGTTACCAGCGGGGGGGTAATGAGCAGTTCTTC. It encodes CASSYQRGGNEQFF.

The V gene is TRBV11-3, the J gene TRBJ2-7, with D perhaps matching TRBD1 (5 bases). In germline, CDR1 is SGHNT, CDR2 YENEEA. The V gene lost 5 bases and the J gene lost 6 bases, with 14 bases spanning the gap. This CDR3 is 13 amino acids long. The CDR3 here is CASSAAPQGEQYF. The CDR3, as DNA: TGTGCCAGCAGCGCAGCCCCCCAGGGCGAGCAGTACTTC.

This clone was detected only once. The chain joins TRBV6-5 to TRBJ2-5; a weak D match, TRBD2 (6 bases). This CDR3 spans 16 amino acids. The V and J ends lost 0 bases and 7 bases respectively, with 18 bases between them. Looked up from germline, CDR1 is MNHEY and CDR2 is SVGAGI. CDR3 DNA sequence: TGTGCCAGCAGTTACTCGAGCGGGCCCACTCAGGGGACCCAGTACTTC. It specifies CASSYSSGPTQGTQYF.

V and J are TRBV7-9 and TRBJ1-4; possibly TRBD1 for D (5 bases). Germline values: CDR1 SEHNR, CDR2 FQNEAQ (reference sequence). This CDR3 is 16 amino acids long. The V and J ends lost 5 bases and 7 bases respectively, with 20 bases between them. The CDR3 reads CASSQGVMVGGEKLFF. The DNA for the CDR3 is TGTGCCAGCAGCCAAGGGGTGATGGTGGGCGGTGAAAAACTGTTTTTT.

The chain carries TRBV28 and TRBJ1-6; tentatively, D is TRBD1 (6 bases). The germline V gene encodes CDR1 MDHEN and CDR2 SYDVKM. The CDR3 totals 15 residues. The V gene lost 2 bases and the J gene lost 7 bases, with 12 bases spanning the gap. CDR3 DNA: TGTGCCAGCAGTTTACGGGGGGCGTTGAATTCACCCCTCCACTTT. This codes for CASSLRGALNSPLHF.

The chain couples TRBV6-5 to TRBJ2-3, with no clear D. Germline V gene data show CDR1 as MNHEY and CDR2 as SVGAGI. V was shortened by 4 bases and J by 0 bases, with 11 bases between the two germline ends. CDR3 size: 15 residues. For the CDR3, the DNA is TGTGCCAGCAGTTTCGGCCCCAGGAGCACAGATACGCAGTATTTT. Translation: CASSFGPRSTDTQYF.

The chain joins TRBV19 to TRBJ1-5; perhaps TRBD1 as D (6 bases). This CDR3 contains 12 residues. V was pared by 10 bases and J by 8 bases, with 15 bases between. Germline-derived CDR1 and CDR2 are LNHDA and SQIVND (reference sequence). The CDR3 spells CATDTGIKPQHF. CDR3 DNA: TGTGCCACAGACACAGGGATCAAGCCCCAGCATTTT.

The CDR3 loop reads CASRGTAGEREQFF. CDR3 nucleotides: TGCGCCAGCAGAGGGACAGCGGGGGAAAGAGAGCAGTTCTTC. The rearrangement uses TRBV5-1 and TRBJ2-1; a weak D match, TRBD2 (8 bases). The V end was cut by 5 bases, the J end by 10 bases, with 19 bases between. Looked up from germline, CDR1 is SGHRS and CDR2 is YFSETQ. The CDR3 runs 14 residues.

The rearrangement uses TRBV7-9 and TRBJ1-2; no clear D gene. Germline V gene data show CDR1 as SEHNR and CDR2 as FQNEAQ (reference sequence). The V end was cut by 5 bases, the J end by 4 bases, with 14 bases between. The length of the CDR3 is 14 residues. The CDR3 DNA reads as TGTGCCAGCAGCCGAAGATCGGAGTTCTATGGCTACACCTTC. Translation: CASSRRSEFYGYTF.

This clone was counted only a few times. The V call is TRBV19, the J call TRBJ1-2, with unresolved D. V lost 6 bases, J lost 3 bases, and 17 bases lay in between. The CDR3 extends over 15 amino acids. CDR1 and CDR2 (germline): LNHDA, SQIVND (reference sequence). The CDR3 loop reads CASSQNRGGDYGYTF. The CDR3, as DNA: TGTGCCAGTAGCCAGAACCGAGGCGGAGACTATGGCTACACCTTC.

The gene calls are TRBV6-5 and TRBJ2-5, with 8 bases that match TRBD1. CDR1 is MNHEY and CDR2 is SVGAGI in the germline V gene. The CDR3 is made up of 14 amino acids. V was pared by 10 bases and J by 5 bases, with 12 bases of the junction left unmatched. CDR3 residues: CATRLLTGAETQYF. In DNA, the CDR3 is TGTGCCACCCGCCTATTGACAGGGGCCGAGACCCAGTACTTC.

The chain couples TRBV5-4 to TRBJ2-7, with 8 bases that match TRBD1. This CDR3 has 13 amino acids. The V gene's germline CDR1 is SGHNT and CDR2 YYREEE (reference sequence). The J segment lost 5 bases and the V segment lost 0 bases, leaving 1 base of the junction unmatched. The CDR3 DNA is TGTGCCAGCAGCTTGGACAGGGGGAACGAGCAGTACGTC. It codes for CASSLDRGNEQYV.

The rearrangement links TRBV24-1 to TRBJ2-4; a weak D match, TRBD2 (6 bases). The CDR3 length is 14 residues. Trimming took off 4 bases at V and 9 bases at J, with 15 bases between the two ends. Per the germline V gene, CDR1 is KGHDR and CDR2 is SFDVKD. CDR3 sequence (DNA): TGTGCCACCAGTGAAGGGCCCATGGAGGGCATTCAGTACTTC. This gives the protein CATSEGPMEGIQYF.

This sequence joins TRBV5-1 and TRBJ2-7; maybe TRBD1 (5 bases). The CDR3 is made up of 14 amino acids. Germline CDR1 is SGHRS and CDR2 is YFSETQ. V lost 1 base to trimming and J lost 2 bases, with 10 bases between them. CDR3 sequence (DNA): TGCGCCAGCAGCTTGCAGGGCCCGCCCTACGAGCAGTACTTC. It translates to CASSLQGPPYEQYF.

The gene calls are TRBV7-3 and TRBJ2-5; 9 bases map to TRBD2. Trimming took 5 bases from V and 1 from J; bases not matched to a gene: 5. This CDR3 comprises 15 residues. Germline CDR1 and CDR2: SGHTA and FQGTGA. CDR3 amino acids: CASSVLAGPQETQYF. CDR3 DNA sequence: TGTGCCAGCAGCGTCCTAGCGGGGCCCCAAGAGACCCAGTACTTC. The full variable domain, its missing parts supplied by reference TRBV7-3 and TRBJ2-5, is GAGVSQTPSNKVTEKGKYVELRCDPISGHTALYWYRQSLGQGPEFLIYFQGTGAADDSGLPNDRFFAVRPEGSVSTLKIQRTERGDSAVYLCASSVLAGPQETQYFGPGTRLLVL.

This CDR3 reads CASSSSGDDGTGELFF. CDR3 DNA sequence: TGTGCCAGCAGCTCGAGCGGGGACGACGGCACCGGGGAGCTGTTTTTT. The chain recombines TRBV7-7 with TRBJ2-2, with TRBD2 identical over 7 bases. This CDR3 has 16 amino acids. V lost 4 bases to trimming and J lost 4 bases; unmatched junction nucleotides: 9. Germline V gives CDR1 SSHAT, CDR2 FNYEAQ (reference sequence).